This record concerns one TCR beta chain sequence. The sample originates from a study of blood T cell repertoires in COVID-19. Overall study context: Whether acute or convalescent, the COVID-19 samples came from the United States, Italy and Spain. In each case, the material was cDNA or gDNA derived from T cells, B-cell-depleted T cells, or PBMCs.

Looked up from germline, CDR1 is LGHDT and CDR2 is YNNKEL (reference sequence). The V gene end was trimmed by 4 bases and the J gene end by 3 bases; junction bases not matched to a gene: 3. CDR3 length: 15 residues. Per the original methods: Estimation of nucleated cell counts was performed using reference gene primer amplification. Measured with immunoSEQ multiplex PCR; TCRdb has only the in-frame clones, and not every one. The V and J calls and the clone size are those of that table, but D and trimming were determined from the DNA. This sample yields roughly 64,000 clones, of which around 90% are seen a single time; about 9.3% belongs to the top ten.

This chain joins TRBV3-1 (or the pseudogene TRBV3-2) and TRBJ1-5; 10 bases match TRBD1. Sequenced: peripheral blood. The sequence came from a woman older than 75 with active COVID-19. The CDR3 sequence is CASSLGTGDNQPQHF. The CDR3 nucleotides read TGTGCCAGCAGCCTGGGGACAGGGGACAATCAGCCCCAGCATTTT.